The 11 T cell receptor beta chains below all came from one sample that was sequenced in a study of graft-versus-host responses after intestinal transplantation. Assay used: immunoSEQ multiplex PCR; TCRdb lists only in-frame clones, some missing. The sample records roughly 96,000 clones, roughly 90% being singletons. Antigen specificity for these receptors is unknown. Here the sequenced sample was unstimulated CD8+ T cells sorted from spleen or lymph node cells, taken before intestinal transplant. Source of these receptors: a human donor who received an intestinal transplant.

The chain joins TRBV2 to TRBJ2-5, with a possible D match to TRBD1 (8 bases). V shed 6 bases and J shed 2 bases, with 13 bases lying between them. The CDR3 has 14 residues. Germline CDR1 SNHLY, CDR2 FYNNEI. As DNA, the CDR3 is TGTGCCAGCAGGTACAGGGGGGGACAAGAGACCCAGTACTTC. Translating gives CASRYRGGQETQYF. Combining the CDR3 with reference TRBV2 and TRBJ2-5 gives the whole variable domain EPEVTQTPSHQVTQMGQEVILRCVPISNHLYFYWYRQILGQKVEFLVSFYNNEISEKSEIFDDQFSVERPDGSNFTLKIRSTKLEDSAMYFCASRYRGGQETQYFGPGTRLLVL.

The rearrangement uses TRBV7-9 and TRBJ1-5; D remains ambiguous. V was cut by 2 bases and J by 5 bases, with 10 bases left in between. Germline lookup yields CDR1 SEHNR and CDR2 FQNEAQ (reference sequence). The CDR3 consists of 14 residues. The CDR3, as DNA: TGTGCCAGCAGCTTACAAGGGAGCCATCAGCCCCAGCATTTT. It yields the protein CASSLQGSHQPQHF.

V and J are TRBV11-2 and TRBJ2-5; D gene unclear. This CDR3 region has 12 residues. Germline V lookup: CDR1 SGHAT, CDR2 FQNNGV. Trimming stripped 1 base from V and 6 bases from J, with 6 bases between. CDR3 residues: CASSLGRQTQYF. CDR3 nucleotide sequence: TGTGCCAGCAGCTTAGGCAGGCAGACCCAGTACTTC.

A word on this clone: One junction end disagrees with the germline gene, perhaps due to a read error. The V call is TRBV6-4, the J call TRBJ1-5; no clear D. Germline V gives CDR1 MRHNA, CDR2 SNTAGT. The CDR3 is made up of 12 amino acids. The DNA of the CDR3 is TGTGCCAGCAGTTACTCCGTTGAGCCCCAGCATTTT. Translating gives CASSYSVEPQHF.

This chain links TRBV10-2 with TRBJ2-1, with 12 nucleotides matching TRBD1. CDR1 and CDR2 (germline): WSHSY, SAAADI. There are 18 residues in the CDR3. J lost 7 bases, V lost 0 bases, and 10 bases had no gene match. CDR3 in DNA: TGCGCCAGCAGTGAGTCGGTGCAAGGGACAGGGGGCGAAAATGAGCAGTTCTTC. It specifies CASSESVQGTGGENEQFF.

This clone has only one observation. The J gene is TRBJ1-5, the V gene TRBV28; no clear D gene. The CDR3 contains 13 residues. Germline CDR1 and CDR2: MDHEN and SYDVKM. The V and J ends lost 5 bases and 0 bases respectively, with 5 bases between them. DNA for the CDR3: TGTGCCAGCAGTCTAATTAGCAATCAGCCCCAGCATTTT. It codes for CASSLISNQPQHF.

The chain couples TRBV7-9 to TRBJ2-7; 7 nucleotides align to TRBD1. CDR1 is SEHNR, CDR2 FQNEAQ, per germline (reference sequence). J lost 3 bases, V lost 4 bases, and 9 bases had no gene match. The CDR3 is 15 residues long. The CDR3 bases are TGTGCCAGCAGCTCCTCTCGACAGGGTCACTACGAGCAGTACTTC. Translation: CASSSSRQGHYEQYF.

The chain is built from TRBV4-1 and TRBJ2-1; 8 bases fit TRBD2. The CDR3 covers 16 residues. Germline V gene sequence: CDR1 MGHRA, CDR2 YSYEKL. After removal of 1 base from V and 7 bases from J, the junction contained 9 bases not matched to a gene. DNA for the CDR3: TGCGCCAGCAGCCAAGGAAGCGGGAGTCTGGCGAATGAGCAGTTCTTC. The encoded protein is CASSQGSGSLANEQFF.

This clone was picked up one time. J is TRBJ2-1 and V is TRBV9, with D tentatively TRBD1 (6 bases). Germline V gene data show CDR1 as SGDLS and CDR2 as YYNGEE. This CDR3 contains 14 residues. Trimming cost V 4 bases and J 2 bases, with 10 bases left between them. In DNA, the CDR3 is TGTGCCAGCAGCAACGGACAGCCCTACAATGAGCAGTTCTTC. Protein product: CASSNGQPYNEQFF. The whole variable domain, filled in from reference TRBV9 and TRBJ2-1, reads DSGVTQTPKHLITATGQRVTLRCSPRSGDLSVYWYQQSLDQGLQFLIQYYNGEERAKGNILERFSAQQFPDLHSELNLSSLELGDSALYFCASSNGQPYNEQFFGPGTRLTVL.

This chain links TRBV7-8 with TRBJ1-2; TRBD1 might be the D (6 bases). The ends were cut back, 1 base at V and 0 bases at J, with 9 bases in the middle. CDR3 length: 15 amino acids. Germline V gene data show CDR1 as SGHVS and CDR2 as FQNEAQ. The CDR3 region has the DNA TGTGCCAGCAGCTTAGGGACAGCCGCTAACTATGGCTACACCTTC. Residues: CASSLGTAANYGYTF. The variable domain in full, with the rest retrieved from reference TRBV7-8 and TRBJ1-2, is GAGVSQSPRYKVAKRGQDVALRCDPISGHVSLFWYQQALGQGPEFLTYFQNEAQLDKSGLPSDRFFAERPEGSVSTLKIQRTQQEDSAVYLCASSLGTAANYGYTFGSGTRLTVV.

The CDR3 protein is CASSQEDRTARDYGYTF. The CDR3 DNA sequence: TGCGCCAGCAGCCAAGAGGATCGGACAGCCCGTGACTATGGCTACACCTTC. The chain links TRBV4-1 to TRBJ1-2, with D possibly being TRBD1 (6 bases). This CDR3 comprises 17 residues. Germline CDR1 MGHRA, CDR2 YSYEKL. The V end lost 0 bases, the J end lost 3 bases, and 17 bases lay between the germline ends.